The next 18 T cell receptor beta chains were all read from a single sample in a study of HIV-infected children after antiretroviral therapy interruption. Specified treatment: PENTA 11 planned treatment interruption arm or continuous ART arm. Unique molecular identifiers were included in an RNA-based 3' RACE TCR library. TCRdb itself ran the 3' RACE reads through MiXCR, one entry per CDR3 protein. The table lists about 40,000 distinct CDR3 sequences, approximately 7% of them singletons. Here the sequenced sample was CD45RA+ CD4+ T cells from PBMCs, pooled from several time points, taken from a donor given antiretroviral therapy, either interrupted or continuous. As for subset: naive CD4+ CD45RA+ CD45RO- T cells. These receptors were collected from a pool of human donors with HIV.

This clonotype was seen at least ten times. One end of the junction does not line up with germline, which may come from a read error. This chain uses TRBV19 with TRBJ2-5; perhaps D is TRBD1 or TRBD2 (6 bases each). Germline V lookup: CDR1 LNHDA, CDR2 SQIVND (reference sequence). The CDR3 is made up of 14 amino acids. Here the CDR3 reads CASSIGGGQDTQYF. The DNA for the CDR3 is TGTGCCAGCAGTATAGGGGGAGGCCAAGACACCCAGTACTTT. The variable domain in full, with the rest retrieved from reference TRBV19 and TRBJ2-5, is DGGITQSPKYLFRKEGQNVTLSCEQNLNHDAMYWYRQDPGQGLRLIYYSQIVNDFQKGDIAEGYSVSREKKESFPLTVTSAQKNPTAFYLCASSIGGGQDTQYFGPGTRLLVL.

This clonotype is a singleton in its sample. This chain connects TRBV7-2 to TRBJ1-4, with 9 bases fitting TRBD1. Germline assignment: CDR1 SGHTA and CDR2 FQGNSA. The J segment lost 5 bases and the V segment lost 3 bases, leaving 1 base of the junction unmatched. The CDR3 has 14 amino acids. CDR3 sequence reads: CASSLGTGNEKLFF. CDR3 DNA: TGTGCCAGCAGCTTGGGGACAGGGAATGAAAAACTGTTTTTT.

This clonotype was counted ten times or more. This chain links TRBV12-3 or TRBV12-4 with TRBJ2-1; TRBD1 might be the D (5 bases). This CDR3 has 12 residues. V was trimmed by 5 bases and J by 5 bases, leaving 7 bases between them. CDR3 residues: CASSTGHNEQFF. The DNA for the CDR3 is TGTGCCAGCAGTACAGGCCACAATGAGCAGTTCTTC.

Ten or more counts support this clonotype. V gene TRBV7-8 combines with J gene TRBJ2-7; 7 positions match TRBD2. The junction had 11 bases not matched to a gene; V was cut back by 4 bases and J by 2 bases. Germline V CDR1 and CDR2: SGHVS, FQNEAQ. The CDR3 has 16 residues. CDR3 sequence: CASSSNAREGTYEQYF. The CDR3 nucleotides are TGTGCCAGCAGCTCTAATGCCAGGGAGGGGACCTACGAGCAGTACTTC.

This clonotype was found many times. V is TRBV6-1 and J is TRBJ2-5; the D call may be TRBD1 or TRBD2 (6 bases each). V was shortened by 4 bases and J by 5 bases, with 26 bases between the two germline ends. The germline V gene has CDR1 MNHNS and CDR2 SASEGT. This CDR3 is 18 amino acids long. The DNA for the CDR3 is TGTGCCAGCAGTGCCACAGGGCGGGTTAAAAATAGCGGCGAGACCCAGTACTTC. Amino acids: CASSATGRVKNSGETQYF.

In this sample, this clonotype turned up many times. The chain has TRBV6-6 and TRBJ1-2, with 12 bases lining up with TRBD1. This CDR3 is built from 14 residues. The trim removed 8 bases at V and 10 bases at J, leaving 11 bases unmatched. Looked up from germline, CDR1 is MNHNY and CDR2 is SVGAGI (reference sequence). The CDR3 DNA sequence: TGTGCCAGCGGTGAGGGGACAGGGGGCGCCGACTACACCTTC. Its translation: CASGEGTGGADYTF.

This clonotype was counted many times. This chain links TRBV6-5 with TRBJ2-7; D unclear. The CDR3 runs to 11 residues. V was shortened by 6 bases and J by 4 bases, with 7 bases between the two germline ends. Germline lookup yields CDR1 MNHEY and CDR2 SVGAGI. CDR3 DNA sequence: TGTGCCAGCAGCAACGGGTACGAGCAGTACTTC. It translates to CASSNGYEQYF.

This clonotype was detected a few times. The chain recombines TRBV19 with TRBJ2-2; D perhaps matches TRBD1 (5 bases). The CDR3 totals 16 residues. The germline V and J ends were trimmed by 3 bases and 0 bases, with 11 bases remaining between them. The germline V gene has CDR1 LNHDA and CDR2 SQIVND (reference sequence). This chain's CDR3 is CASSIVTAANTGELFF. DNA of the CDR3: TGTGCCAGTAGTATTGTGACAGCCGCGAACACCGGGGAGCTGTTTTTT.

This clonotype was observed at least ten times. The J gene is TRBJ2-5, the V gene TRBV20-1; possibly TRBD2 for D (6 bases). Per the germline V gene, CDR1 is DFQATT and CDR2 is SNEGSKA (reference sequence). Trimming left V 6 bases short and J 1 base short, with 18 bases between. This CDR3 spans 15 amino acids. This CDR3 reads CSAERWGDPQETQYF. CDR3 sequence (DNA): TGCAGTGCGGAGCGGTGGGGGGATCCCCAAGAGACCCAGTACTTC.

By frequency in the sample, this clonotype is medium-sized. J is TRBJ1-3 and V is TRBV2; D call uncertain. This CDR3 has 15 amino acids. Germline CDR1 and CDR2: SNHLY and FYNNEI. Between the trimmed V and J ends, which lost 6 bases and 0 bases, there was a span of 12 bases. The CDR3 DNA reads TGTGCCAGCAGCACACAGCGAAGCTCTGGAAACACCATATATTTT. This codes for CASSTQRSSGNTIYF.

This clonotype came up many times. The chain links TRBV18 to TRBJ1-2; D gene uncertain. This CDR3 has 13 residues. CDR1 is KGHSH, CDR2 LQKENI, per germline. Trimming removed 0 bases from V and 6 bases from J, with 8 bases in between. The CDR3 reads CASSPPRTDGYTF. CDR3 in DNA: TGTGCCAGCTCACCACCGAGGACGGATGGCTACACCTTC.

There are many counts of this clonotype. The chain has TRBV18 and TRBJ2-5; D is possibly TRBD1 or TRBD2 (5 bases each). CDR1 and CDR2 from the germline V gene are KGHSH and LQKENI. V lost 2 bases and J lost 0, with 7 bases in between. The CDR3 covers 14 residues. The CDR3: CASSPGTDQETQYF. DNA of the CDR3: TGTGCCAGCTCACCAGGGACGGACCAAGAGACCCAGTACTTC.

This clonotype has a count of ten or more. CDR3 nucleotide sequence: TGTGCCAGCAGCCCCGACAGACCCGGGGAGCTGTTTTTT. It is translated as CASSPDRPGELFF. The V and J genes are TRBV3-1 and TRBJ2-2, with a weak D call TRBD1 (5 bases). Deletions cut 4 bases from V and 6 bases from J, with 9 bases between. This CDR3 comprises 13 residues. The germline CDR1 and CDR2 sequences are LGHDT and YNNKEL (reference sequence).

This clonotype was seen a handful of times. This chain joins TRBV19 and TRBJ2-7, with TRBD2 matching 8 bases. With V trimmed by 4 bases and J by 0 bases, 5 bases remained unmatched. The CDR3 consists of 15 residues. Germline V gene lookup returns CDR1 LNHDA and CDR2 SQIVND (reference sequence). The DNA of the CDR3 is TGTGCCAGTAGTAGCCCAGCGGGAGTCTCCTACGAGCAGTACTTC. Translation gives CASSSPAGVSYEQYF. The full variable domain, completed using reference TRBV19 and TRBJ2-7, is DGGITQSPKYLFRKEGQNVTLSCEQNLNHDAMYWYRQDPGQGLRLIYYSQIVNDFQKGDIAEGYSVSREKKESFPLTVTSAQKNPTAFYLCASSSPAGVSYEQYFGPGTRLTVT.

This clonotype counts as medium-sized. One end of the junction varies from germline; a read error may be responsible. This rearrangement joins TRBV29-1 to TRBJ2-7, with D perhaps given as TRBD1 or TRBD2 (5 bases each). This CDR3 has 14 residues. From germline, CDR1 is SQVTM and CDR2 ANQGSEA. The CDR3: CGARDPDWGYEQYF. CDR3 nucleotide sequence: TGTGGTGCTAGGGACCCGGACTGGGGGTATGAACAGTACTTC.

The rearrangement uses TRBV6-1 and TRBJ1-1; no reliable D call. CDR3 length equals 14 residues. The ends were cut back, 0 bases at V and 4 bases at J, with 9 bases in the middle. Per the germline V gene, CDR1 is MNHNS and CDR2 is SASEGT. The CDR3 coding sequence is TGTGCCAGCAGTGAAGCGGCGGCGATCACTGAAGCTTTCTTT. Its protein product is CASSEAAAITEAFF.

The CDR3 DNA follows: TGTGCCAGCAGCTTAAAATGGAGGACGCAAGATAATGAAAAACTGTTTTTT. Its translation is CASSLKWRTQDNEKLFF. J is TRBJ1-4 and V is TRBV11-2; D is unresolved. Trimming removed 2 bases from V and 4 bases from J, with 17 bases in between. CDR3 size: 17 residues. Looked up from germline, CDR1 is SGHAT and CDR2 is FQNNGV.

This clonotype was recorded at least ten times. J is TRBJ2-3 and V is TRBV25-1; tentatively, D is TRBD1 or TRBD2 (6 bases each). This CDR3 is built from 15 residues. The V end was cut by 5 bases, the J end by 3 bases, with 15 bases between. Per the germline V gene, CDR1 is MGHDK and CDR2 is SYGVNS. CDR3 in DNA: TGTGCCAGCAGTTCCGGGGGCAGGGTGACAGATACGCAGTATTTT. Translating it yields CASSSGGRVTDTQYF.